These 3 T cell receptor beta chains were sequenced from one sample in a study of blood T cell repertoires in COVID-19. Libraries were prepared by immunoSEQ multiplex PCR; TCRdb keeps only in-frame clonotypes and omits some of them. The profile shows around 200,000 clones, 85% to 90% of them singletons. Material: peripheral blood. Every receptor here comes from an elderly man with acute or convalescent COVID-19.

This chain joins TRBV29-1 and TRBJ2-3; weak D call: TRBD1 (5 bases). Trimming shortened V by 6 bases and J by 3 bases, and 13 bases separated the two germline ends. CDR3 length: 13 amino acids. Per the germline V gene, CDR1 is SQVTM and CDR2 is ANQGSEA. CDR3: CSVDSTPTDTQYF. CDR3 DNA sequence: TGCAGCGTCGACAGTACACCTACAGATACGCAGTATTTT.

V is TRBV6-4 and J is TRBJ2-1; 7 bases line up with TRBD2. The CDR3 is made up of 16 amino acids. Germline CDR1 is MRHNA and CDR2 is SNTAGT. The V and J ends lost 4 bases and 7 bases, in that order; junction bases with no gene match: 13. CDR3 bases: TGTGCCAGCAGTGTTATGGGCAGCGGGACTCGGAATGAGCAGTTCTTC. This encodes CASSVMGSGTRNEQFF.

Here the CDR3 reads CASSQHRAQETQYF. CDR3 DNA sequence: TGTGCCAGCAGTCAACACAGGGCACAGGAGACCCAGTACTTC. This chain uses TRBV28 with TRBJ2-5; maybe TRBD1 (6 bases). The V end lost 5 bases, the J end lost 5 bases, and 15 bases lay between the germline ends. The CDR3 contains 14 residues. Germline V gives CDR1 MDHEN, CDR2 SYDVKM.